A selection of T cell receptor beta chains follows, all from one sample in a study of graft-versus-host responses after intestinal transplantation. No antigens are known for them. Assay used: immunoSEQ multiplex PCR; TCRdb lists only in-frame clones, some missing. The sample records some 100,000 clones, roughly 90% being singletons. The sequencing used unstimulated CD8+ T cells sorted from spleen or lymph node cells, collected before transplant. These receptors were taken from a human donor who was the organ donor for an intestinal transplant. Both conserved end residues are part of each CDR3. A D gene is named only where the DNA matches it firmly. Size tells how often a clone was seen (once, few, many) or the class of an expanded clone, and some rows leave it out.

v_call,clone_size,j_call,d_call,cdr3_aa,cdr3_nt
TRBV5-1,NA,TRBJ1-6,NA,CARSGSPLHF,TGCGCCAGGAGTGGTTCACCCCTCCACTTT
TRBV5-1,NA,TRBJ2-1,TRBD2,CASSLDWRGNNEQFF,TGCGCCAGCAGCTTGGACTGGCGGGGGAACAATGAGCAGTTCTTC
TRBV7-3,NA,TRBJ2-5,NA,CASSLSGGSETQYF,TGTGCCAGCAGCTTAAGCGGAGGGTCGGAGACCCAGTACTTC
TRBV19,NA,TRBJ2-1,NA,CASTSGYEQFF,TGTGCCAGTACTAGTGGCTATGAGCAGTTCTTC
TRBV2,NA,TRBJ2-1,NA,CASIFFGGEGNEQFF,TGTGCCAGCATTTTTTTTGGCGGGGAAGGTAATGAGCAGTTCTTC
TRBV27,NA,TRBJ2-7,NA,CASSWAGSYEQYF,TGTGCCAGCAGTTGGGCAGGCTCCTACGAGCAGTACTTC
TRBV30,few,TRBJ1-6,NA,CAWSAGKSNSPLHF,TGTGCCTGGAGTGCGGGGAAAAGTAATTCACCCCTCCACTTT
TRBV7-2,NA,TRBJ2-3,TRBD2,CASTFLAGGTDTQYF,TGTGCCAGCACCTTCTTAGCGGGAGGGACAGATACGCAGTATTTT
TRBV27,NA,TRBJ1-1,NA,CASSLWVWGPEAFF,TGTGCCAGCAGTTTATGGGTCTGGGGGCCTGAAGCTTTCTTT
TRBV2,NA,TRBJ1-2,NA,CASIFQGSSYGYTF,TGTGCCAGCATCTTCCAGGGTTCATCCTATGGCTACACCTTC
TRBV5-4,NA,TRBJ2-1,TRBD2,CASSLGRGRVDEQFF,TGTGCCAGCAGCTTGGGACGCGGGAGAGTCGATGAGCAGTTCTTC
TRBV4-1,few,TRBJ2-2,TRBD2,CASSLTGGNEELFF,TGCGCCAGCAGCCTTACGGGGGGAAATGAGGAGCTGTTTTTT
TRBV18,NA,TRBJ2-1,NA,CASSFQEGRNEQFF,TGTGCCAGCTCATTCCAGGAGGGCCGTAATGAGCAGTTCTTC
TRBV6-1,NA,TRBJ2-2,NA,CASRDTNTGELFF,TGTGCCAGCAGAGACACGAACACCGGGGAGCTGTTTTTT
TRBV11-3,NA,TRBJ2-1,TRBD1,CASSFSDRGWYNEQFF,TGTGCCAGCAGCTTTTCCGACAGGGGTTGGTACAATGAGCAGTTCTTC
TRBV18,NA,TRBJ1-2,NA,CASSHRRENYGYTF,TGTGCCAGCTCGCACCGTCGGGAGAACTATGGCTACACCTTC
TRBV7-8,NA,TRBJ2-7,TRBD1,CASWPGQGLEQYF,TGTGCCAGCTGGCCGGGACAGGGCCTCGAGCAGTACTTC
TRBV5-1,NA,TRBJ2-7,NA,CASRHEPGVMAYEQYF,TGCGCCAGCAGACACGAACCCGGGGTAATGGCCTACGAGCAGTACTTC
TRBV11-2,NA,TRBJ2-5,TRBD1,CASSLGQGTEETQYF,TGTGCCAGCAGCTTAGGTCAAGGGACAGAAGAGACCCAGTACTTC
TRBV5-1,NA,TRBJ1-2,NA,CASSLSSQIDYGYTF,TGCGCCAGCAGCTTGTCGTCACAGATAGACTATGGCTACACCTTC
TRBV15,NA,TRBJ1-5,NA,CATRTRGGRNQPQHF,TGTGCCACCAGGACTAGGGGGGGCCGCAATCAGCCCCAGCATTTT
TRBV6-6,NA,TRBJ1-1,NA,CASTPTGSAEAFF,TGTGCCAGCACCCCGACAGGTTCTGCTGAAGCTTTCTTT